The TCR beta chain described here comes from a study of shared clonotypes between healthy human individuals. TCRdb keeps only in-frame clones here, not all; method: immunoSEQ multiplex PCR. This table holds millions of clones, over 85% found once. A word on this clone: Its antigen is currently unknown.

Germline V gene lookup returns CDR1 SGHNT and CDR2 YENEEA. J lost 4 bases, V lost 4 bases, and 10 bases had no gene match. This CDR3 contains 16 residues. Broader study findings: Clonotypes not shared had lower generation probabilities than those common to all four donors.

Sequenced sample: naive CD4+ T cells from PBMCs. The subset is: CD45RA+ positively selected. V usage is TRBV11-3 and J usage is TRBJ2-1; 7 positions agree with TRBD2. The clonotype was recovered from a man in his late teens or twenties in good health. Some clones in this sample may be carry-over from other donors' samples. Here the CDR3 reads CASSSAAASGYNEQFF. The DNA for the CDR3 is TGTGCCAGCAGCTCAGCGGCGGCTAGCGGATACAATGAGCAGTTCTTC.